This T cell receptor (beta chain) was found in a study of PD-L1 blockade in urothelial cancer. As for time point: pretreatment peripheral blood. Trimming left V 6 bases short and J 4 bases short, with 3 bases between. The CDR3 loop spans 10 amino acids. Germline CDR1 MDHEN, CDR2 SYDVKM. Produced via immunoSEQ multiplex PCR; TCRdb's table is partial and in-frame only. The sample gives more than 90,000 clones, around 86% of which show up once; roughly 2% is in the top ten. The chain has TRBV28 and TRBJ1-2; D is unclear. The TCR was taken from a man in his sixties with urothelial cancer. This sample comprised PBMCs, obtained around atezolizumab (anti-PD-L1) treatment. The CDR3 reads CASSRYGYTF. The DNA for the CDR3 is TGTGCCAGCAGCCGCTATGGCTACACCTTC.